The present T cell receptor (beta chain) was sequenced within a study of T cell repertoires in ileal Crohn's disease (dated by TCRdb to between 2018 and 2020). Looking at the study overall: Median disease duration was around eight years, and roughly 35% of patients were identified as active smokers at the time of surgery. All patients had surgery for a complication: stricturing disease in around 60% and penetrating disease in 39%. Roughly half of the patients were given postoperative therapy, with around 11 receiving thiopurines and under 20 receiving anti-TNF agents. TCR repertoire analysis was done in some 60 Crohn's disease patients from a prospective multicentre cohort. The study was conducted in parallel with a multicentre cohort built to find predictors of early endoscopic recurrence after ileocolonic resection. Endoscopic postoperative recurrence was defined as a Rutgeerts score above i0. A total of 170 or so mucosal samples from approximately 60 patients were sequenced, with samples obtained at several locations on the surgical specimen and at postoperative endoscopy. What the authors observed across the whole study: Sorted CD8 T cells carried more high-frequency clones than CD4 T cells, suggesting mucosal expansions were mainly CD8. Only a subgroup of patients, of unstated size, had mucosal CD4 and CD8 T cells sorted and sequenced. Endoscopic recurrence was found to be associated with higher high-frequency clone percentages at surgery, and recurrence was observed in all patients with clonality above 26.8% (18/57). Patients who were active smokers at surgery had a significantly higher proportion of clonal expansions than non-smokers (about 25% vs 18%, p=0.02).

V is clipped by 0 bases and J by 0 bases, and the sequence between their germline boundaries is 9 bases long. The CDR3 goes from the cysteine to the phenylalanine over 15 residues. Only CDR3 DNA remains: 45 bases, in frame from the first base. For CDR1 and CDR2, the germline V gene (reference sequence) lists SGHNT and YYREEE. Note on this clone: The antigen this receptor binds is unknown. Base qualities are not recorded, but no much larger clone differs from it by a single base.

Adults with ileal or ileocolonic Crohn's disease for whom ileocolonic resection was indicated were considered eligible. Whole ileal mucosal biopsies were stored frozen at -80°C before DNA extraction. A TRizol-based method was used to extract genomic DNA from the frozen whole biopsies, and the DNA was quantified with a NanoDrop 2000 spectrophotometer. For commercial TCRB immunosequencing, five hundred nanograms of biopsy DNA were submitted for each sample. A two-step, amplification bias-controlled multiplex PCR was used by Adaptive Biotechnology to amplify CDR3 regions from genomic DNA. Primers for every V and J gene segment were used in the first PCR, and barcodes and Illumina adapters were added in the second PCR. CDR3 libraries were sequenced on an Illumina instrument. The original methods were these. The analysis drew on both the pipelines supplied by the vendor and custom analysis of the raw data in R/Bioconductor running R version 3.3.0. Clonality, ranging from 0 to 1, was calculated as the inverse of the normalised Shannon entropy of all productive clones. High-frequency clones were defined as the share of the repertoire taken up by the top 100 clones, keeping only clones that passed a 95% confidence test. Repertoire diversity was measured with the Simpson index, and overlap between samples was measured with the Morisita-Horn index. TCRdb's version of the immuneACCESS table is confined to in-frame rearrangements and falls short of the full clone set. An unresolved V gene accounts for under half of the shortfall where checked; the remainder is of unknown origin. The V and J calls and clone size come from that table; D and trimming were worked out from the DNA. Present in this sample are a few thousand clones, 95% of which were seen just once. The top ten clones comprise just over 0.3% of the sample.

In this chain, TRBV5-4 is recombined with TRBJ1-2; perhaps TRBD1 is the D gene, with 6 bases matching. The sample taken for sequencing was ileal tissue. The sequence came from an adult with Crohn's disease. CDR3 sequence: CASSLGGGTNYGYTF. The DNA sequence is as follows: TGTGCCAGCAGCTTGGGGGGGGGCACTAACTATGGCTACACCTTC.